A selection of T cell receptor beta chains follows, all from one sample in a study of human T cells and chemical hapten exposure. TCRdb processed the RACE reads anew with MiXCR; each CDR3 protein has one entry. This sample yields some 79,000 distinct CDR3 sequences, of which about 10% are seen a single time; about 5% belongs to the top ten. The sample was whole blood, taken in connection with sensitization to the hapten diphenylcyclopropenone (DPC). The receptors were sampled from a woman between 50 and 59 years old with alopecia areata. Some clones in this sample may be carry-over from other donors' samples. Each CDR3 is given with its conserved first and last residue. Each record gives: J gene, D gene, CDR3 length, clone size, V gene, CDR3 protein, CDR3 DNA. A D gene is named only where the DNA matches it firmly. Size is omitted from some rows. Given values are once, few, many or a class for expanded clones.

J: TRBJ1-1; D: NA; length: 16; size: few; V: TRBV18; CDR3: CASSPRPADMNTEAFF; DNA: TGTGCCAGCTCACCCCGGCCAGCGGACATGAACACTGAAGCTTTCTTT
J: TRBJ2-1; D: TRBD2; length: 15; size: many; V: TRBV7-9; CDR3: CASSLTGGPISEQFF; DNA: TGTGCCAGCAGCTTAACGGGAGGGCCTATCAGTGAGCAGTTCTTC
J: TRBJ1-1; D: NA; length: 15; size: many; V: TRBV6-1; CDR3: CASSVMEGGYTEAFF; DNA: TGTGCCAGCAGTGTTATGGAGGGGGGATACACTGAAGCTTTCTTT
J: TRBJ2-1; D: TRBD2; length: 15; size: few; V: TRBV14; CDR3: CASSQVTSGYNEQFF; DNA: TGTGCCAGCAGCCAAGTTACTAGCGGCTACAATGAGCAGTTCTTC
J: TRBJ2-2; D: TRBD2; length: 16; size: NA; V: TRBV7-6; CDR3: CASSLMASGSTGELFF; DNA: TGTGCCAGCAGCTTAATGGCTAGCGGGAGCACCGGGGAGCTGTTTTTT
J: TRBJ2-5; D: TRBD1; length: 14; size: once; V: TRBV29-1; CDR3: CSALGTADQETQYF; DNA: TGCAGCGCCCTGGGGACAGCCGACCAAGAGACCCAGTACTTC
J: TRBJ1-3; D: TRBD1; length: 16; size: NA; V: TRBV9; CDR3: CASSVRDRVSGNTIYF; DNA: TGTGCCAGCAGCGTACGGGACAGGGTCTCTGGAAACACCATATATTTT
J: TRBJ2-7; D: TRBD2; length: 14; size: many; V: TRBV18; CDR3: CASSPGLGTDEQYF; DNA: TGTGCCAGCTCACCGGGACTAGGGACGGACGAGCAGTACTTC
J: TRBJ2-3; D: NA; length: 10; size: NA; V: TRBV20-1; CDR3: CSASTDTQYF; DNA: TGCAGTGCCAGTACAGATACGCAGTATTTT
J: TRBJ1-5; D: NA; length: 12; size: few; V: TRBV27; CDR3: CASSFQGQPQHF; DNA: TGTGCCAGCAGTTTCCAGGGTCAGCCCCAGCATTTT
J: TRBJ2-3; D: NA; length: 14; size: many; V: TRBV5-1; CDR3: CASSLGFGTDTQYF; DNA: TGCGCCAGCAGCTTGGGCTTTGGCACAGATACGCAGTATTTT
J: TRBJ1-1; D: TRBD1; length: 14; size: few; V: TRBV3-1; CDR3: CASRPGQGYTEAFF; DNA: TGTGCCAGCAGGCCGGGACAGGGGTACACTGAAGCTTTCTTT
J: TRBJ2-7; D: NA; length: 12; size: many; V: TRBV30; CDR3: CAWSTQGYEQYF; DNA: TGTGCCTGGAGTACCCAGGGCTACGAGCAGTACTTC
J: TRBJ2-7; D: TRBD1; length: 14; size: few; V: TRBV5-1; CDR3: CASSLADRGHEQYF; DNA: TGCGCCAGCAGCTTAGCGGACAGGGGCCACGAGCAGTACTTC
J: TRBJ1-1; D: NA; length: 13; size: few; V: TRBV7-6; CDR3: CASSNLLNTEAFF; DNA: TGTGCCAGCAGCAATCTGCTGAACACTGAAGCTTTCTTT
J: TRBJ2-7; D: TRBD2; length: 13; size: few; V: TRBV6-5; CDR3: CASSTAAGVGQYF; DNA: TGTGCCAGCAGTACCGCCGCGGGGGTCGGGCAGTACTTC
J: TRBJ1-6; D: NA; length: 14; size: many; V: TRBV7-2; CDR3: CASSLQGIDSPLHF; DNA: TGTGCCAGCAGCTTACAAGGGATTGATTCACCCCTCCACTTT
J: TRBJ2-4; D: TRBD2; length: 13; size: few; V: TRBV7-7; CDR3: CASSRGLEDIQYF; DNA: TGTGCCAGCAGCCGAGGACTAGAGGACATTCAGTACTTC
J: TRBJ2-2; D: TRBD2; length: 15; size: many; V: TRBV5-1; CDR3: CASSWGTRTTGELFF; DNA: TGCGCCAGCAGCTGGGGGACTAGAACCACCGGGGAGCTGTTTTTT
J: TRBJ2-2; D: TRBD2; length: 15; size: few; V: TRBV7-9; CDR3: CASSLSLAGAGELFF; DNA: TGTGCCAGCAGCTTAAGTCTAGCGGGAGCCGGGGAGCTGTTTTTT
J: TRBJ2-6; D: NA; length: 18; size: few; V: TRBV2; CDR3: CASSDGVRVHSGANVLTF; DNA: TGTGCCAGCAGTGACGGGGTCAGGGTTCACTCTGGGGCCAACGTCCTGACTTTC
J: TRBJ2-1; D: TRBD2; length: 14; size: many; V: TRBV20-1; CDR3: CSADSGSSYNEQFF; DNA: TGCAGTGCGGATAGCGGGAGCTCCTACAATGAGCAGTTCTTC
J: TRBJ2-2; D: NA; length: 14; size: NA; V: TRBV28; CDR3: CASRTGVGTGELFF; DNA: TGTGCCAGCAGGACGGGAGTTGGTACCGGGGAGCTGTTTTTT
J: TRBJ2-3; D: NA; length: 15; size: many; V: TRBV10-2; CDR3: CASIEGNRAADTQYF; DNA: TGCGCCAGCATCGAGGGGAACAGGGCAGCAGATACGCAGTATTTT
J: TRBJ1-2; D: NA; length: 15; size: NA; V: TRBV4-2; CDR3: CASSQEHREDYGYTF; DNA: TGTGCCAGCAGCCAAGAGCACAGGGAAGACTATGGCTACACCTTC
J: TRBJ2-5; D: TRBD1; length: 15; size: many; V: TRBV2; CDR3: CASMGQGIRGETQYF; DNA: TGTGCCAGCATGGGACAGGGAATCCGTGGGGAGACCCAGTACTTC
J: TRBJ1-1; D: NA; length: 14; size: few; V: TRBV6-1; CDR3: CAYSTHGSNTEAFF; DNA: TGTGCCTACTCCACCCACGGTTCGAACACTGAAGCTTTCTTT
J: TRBJ1-3; D: NA; length: 17; size: many; V: TRBV5-1; CDR3: CASRRGPTEEPGNTIYF; DNA: TGCGCCAGCAGGCGTGGACCGACGGAAGAACCGGGAAACACCATATATTTT
J: TRBJ1-2; D: TRBD1; length: 15; size: NA; V: TRBV20-1; CDR3: CSAGHRATGRYGYTF; DNA: TGCAGTGCGGGTCATAGAGCGACAGGGCGGTATGGCTACACCTTC
J: TRBJ2-3; D: NA; length: 12; size: few; V: TRBV2; CDR3: CASSGTTGTQYF; DNA: TGTGCCAGCAGCGGGACGACCGGTACGCAGTATTTT
J: TRBJ2-2; D: TRBD2; length: 14; size: few; V: TRBV11-2; CDR3: CASSQLGRGGELFF; DNA: TGTGCCAGCAGCCAGCTAGGGAGGGGCGGGGAGCTGTTTTTT
J: TRBJ1-5; D: TRBD1; length: 15; size: NA; V: TRBV6-2/TRBV6-3; CDR3: CASSSPGQGRQPQHF; DNA: TGTGCCAGCAGTTCCCCGGGACAGGGTCGTCAGCCCCAGCATTTT
J: TRBJ2-1; D: TRBD2; length: 18; size: NA; V: TRBV20-1; CDR3: CSARGGTSASSSYNEQFF; DNA: TGCAGTGCTAGAGGGGGGACTAGCGCCTCCAGTTCCTACAATGAGCAGTTCTTC
J: TRBJ1-1; D: NA; length: 13; size: many; V: TRBV6-5; CDR3: CASSYPGNTEAFF; DNA: TGTGCCAGCAGTTATCCAGGAAACACTGAAGCTTTCTTT
J: TRBJ2-5; D: NA; length: 14; size: few; V: TRBV10-1; CDR3: CATSRGGEQETQYF; DNA: TGCGCCACTTCCAGGGGCGGAGAGCAAGAGACCCAGTACTTC
J: TRBJ1-1; D: TRBD1; length: 14; size: NA; V: TRBV18; CDR3: CASSARQGLTEAFF; DNA: TGTGCCAGCTCAGCCCGACAGGGGCTGACTGAAGCTTTCTTT
J: TRBJ2-1; D: NA; length: 13; size: NA; V: TRBV4-1; CDR3: CASSQVRNNEQFF; DNA: TGCGCCAGCAGCCAAGTAAGAAACAATGAGCAGTTCTTC
J: TRBJ2-7; D: TRBD2; length: 14; size: many; V: TRBV7-6; CDR3: CASSSLAGSYEQYF; DNA: TGTGCCAGCAGCTCACTAGCGGGATCGTACGAGCAGTACTTC
J: TRBJ2-7; D: NA; length: 13; size: once; V: TRBV29-1; CDR3: CSVEPPGVLEQYF; DNA: TGCAGCGTTGAACCCCCAGGAGTCTTAGAGCAGTACTTC
J: TRBJ1-1; D: NA; length: 18; size: many; V: TRBV7-9; CDR3: CASSLVASGLAPGTEAFF; DNA: TGTGCCAGCAGCTTAGTTGCGAGCGGTTTAGCACCAGGGACTGAAGCTTTCTTT
J: TRBJ2-7; D: NA; length: 15; size: few; V: TRBV19; CDR3: CASSIGLGPFYEQYF; DNA: TGTGCCAGTAGTATTGGCTTGGGTCCCTTCTACGAGCAGTACTTC